This TCR beta chain came from a study of OX40 agonist ivuxolimab in advanced cancers. Study-level information: Ivuxolimab, an antibody acting as an agonist of OX40 (CD134), was used to treat patients. Patients were infused with ivuxolimab every 2 weeks at 0.01 to 10 mg/kg. In three patients, partial responses were observed, one with hepatocellular carcinoma and two with cutaneous melanoma.

Repertoires were generated with immunoSEQ multiplex PCR, while TCRdb's copy carries only in-frame clones and drops some. Among roughly 64,000 clones, roughly 84% were seen once, and the ten largest hold less than 2.5%. Comments on this clone: The antigen is undetermined.

Study observations and caveats: Which antigen the expanded peripheral T cells recognized is unknown.

Specimen: CD4+ or CD8+ T cells sorted from blood, collected in a trial of the OX40 agonist ivuxolimab. The TCR sequence derives from an adult with an advanced solid tumor such as melanoma, head and neck, liver or kidney cancer.

The CDR3 DNA reads as TGTGCCAGCAGTGCGACGGTTACAGATACGCAGTATTTT. This encodes CASSATVTDTQYF. J is TRBJ2-3 and V is TRBV2, with D unresolved. Per the germline V gene, CDR1 is SNHLY and CDR2 is FYNNEI. There are 13 residues in the CDR3. Trimming left V 4 bases short and J 3 bases short, with 8 bases between.